These 22 T cell receptor beta chains originate from one sample sequenced in a study of T cell responses to AZD1222 COVID-19 vaccine. Sequencing used immunoSEQ multiplex PCR; TCRdb keeps in-frame clones, though not all of them. The repertoire holds 70,000 to 95,000 clones, with 90% as singletons. The sequencing here drew on peripheral blood, taken on day 0 of AZD1222 vaccination. These receptors originate from an adult in good health.

The J gene is TRBJ2-1, the V gene TRBV7-6, with 12 bases that match TRBD2. CDR3 length: 15 amino acids. The germline V gene encodes CDR1 SGHVS and CDR2 FNYEAQ. Trimming cost V 8 bases and J 10 bases; bases outside gene matches: 12. The CDR3 protein is CASGSGASGRGEQFF. Here the CDR3 DNA reads TGTGCCAGCGGCAGTGGGGCTAGCGGGAGGGGGGAGCAGTTCTTC. The variable domain in full, completed from reference TRBV7-6 and TRBJ2-1, reads GAGVSQSPRYKVTKRGQDVALRCDPISGHVSLYWYRQALGQGPEFLTYFNYEAQQDKSGLPNDRFSAERPEGSISTLTIQRTEQRDSAMYRCASGSGASGRGEQFFGPGTRLTVL.

The gene calls are TRBV10-3 and TRBJ1-1; D gene unclear. The CDR3 runs 13 residues. V lost 4 bases and J lost 6, with 12 bases in between. Germline values: CDR1 ENHRY, CDR2 SYGVKD. The CDR3 protein is CAISVQVEAEAFF. The DNA of the CDR3 is TGTGCCATCAGTGTTCAGGTGGAAGCTGAAGCTTTCTTT.

The rearrangement links TRBV5-5 to TRBJ2-5, with 12 nucleotides matching TRBD2. This CDR3 has 16 residues. Germline V gene sequence: CDR1 SGHKS, CDR2 YYEKEE (reference sequence). Trimming took 1 base from V and 4 from J; bases not matched to a gene: 5. The CDR3 bases are TGTGCCAGCAGCTTGAGTTTACTAGCGGGAGGAGAGACCCAGTACTTC. It is translated as CASSLSLLAGGETQYF.

This clone was observed a single time. The chain couples TRBV7-2 to TRBJ1-1; D not resolved. Trimming took 5 bases from V and 1 from J, leaving 8 bases between them. Germline lookup yields CDR1 SGHTA and CDR2 FQGNSA. CDR3 length: 13 residues. CDR3 sequence (DNA): TGTGCCAGCAGCGCCGGGCAGAACACTGAAGCTTTCTTT. Protein sequence: CASSAGQNTEAFF.

This clone occurred once. This rearrangement joins TRBV2 to TRBJ2-3, with D hard to call. Germline CDR1 is SNHLY and CDR2 is FYNNEI. With 6 bases removed from V and 0 bases from J, the gap between germline ends came to 16 bases. The CDR3 has 16 amino acids. In nucleotides, the CDR3 is TGTGCCAGCAGCCCTGAGCAAGGGATTAGCACAGATACGCAGTATTTT. Translation gives CASSPEQGISTDTQYF.

The rearrangement links TRBV29-1 to TRBJ2-7; 7 bases line up with TRBD1. The CDR3 is made up of 13 amino acids. The J segment lost 5 bases and the V segment lost 3 bases, leaving 7 bases of the junction unmatched. Germline assignment: CDR1 SQVTM and CDR2 ANQGSEA. As DNA, the CDR3 is TGCAGCGTTGATACAGGGGTAATCGACGAGCAGTACTTC. Its translation: CSVDTGVIDEQYF.

J is TRBJ2-2 and V is TRBV11-2, with D possibly being TRBD1 or TRBD2 (5 bases each). The CDR3 has 18 residues. Per the germline V gene, CDR1 is SGHAT and CDR2 is FQNNGV. V was pared by 4 bases and J by 4 bases, with 22 bases between. This CDR3 is CASSSLFVRGKSTGELFF. In DNA form, the CDR3 reads TGTGCCAGCAGCTCTTTATTCGTGAGGGGAAAAAGCACCGGGGAGCTGTTTTTT.

The chain carries TRBV2 and TRBJ2-7; possibly TRBD1 for D (6 bases). Germline V gene data show CDR1 as SNHLY and CDR2 as FYNNEI. CDR3 length: 14 amino acids. V lost 10 bases and J lost 1, with 17 bases in between. The CDR3 protein is CATNRVEGSYEQYF. Written as DNA, the CDR3 is TGTGCCACGAACAGGGTCGAGGGTTCCTACGAGCAGTACTTC.

This chain links TRBV12-3 or TRBV12-4 with TRBJ1-2, with D maybe TRBD1 (5 bases). This CDR3 has 12 residues. Trimming stripped 5 bases from V and 5 bases from J, with 9 bases between. CDR3 nucleotide sequence: TGTGCCAGCAGTCGGGACCGGTATGGCTACACCTTC. This gives the protein CASSRDRYGYTF.

This chain joins TRBV6-2 or TRBV6-3 and TRBJ2-7; D is perhaps TRBD2 (5 bases). CDR3 length: 17 amino acids. V gave up 0 bases and J gave up 7 bases, with 22 bases separating them. CDR1 and CDR2 (germline): MNHEY, SVGEGT. CDR3 in DNA: TGTGCCAGCAGTTACTCCCCTAAGGACTGGCTGACTGGGGAGCAGTACTTC. Its protein product is CASSYSPKDWLTGEQYF.

This clone appeared a single time. This chain links TRBV30 with TRBJ1-2, with TRBD1 as a possible D gene (5 bases). The CDR3 extends over 13 amino acids. Trimming left V 3 bases short and J 6 bases short, with 14 bases between. Germline V gives CDR1 GTSNPN, CDR2 SVGIG (reference sequence). CDR3 protein: CAWSAGPGHGYTF. CDR3 in DNA: TGTGCCTGGAGCGCCGGGCCGGGACATGGCTACACCTTC.

The chain couples TRBV7-3 to TRBJ2-7; TRBD2 matches 7 bases. Trimming took 5 bases from V and 3 from J; bases not matched to a gene: 7. CDR1 and CDR2 from the germline V gene are SGHTA and FQGTGA. This CDR3 comprises 14 residues. In DNA, the CDR3 is TGTGCCAGCAGCCAGCTCTCTAGCGGCTACGAGCAGTACTTC. Its translation is CASSQLSSGYEQYF.

The chain joins TRBV11-3 to TRBJ2-5, with D perhaps TRBD1 (5 bases). CDR1 SGHNT and CDR2 YENEEA come from the germline V gene. The CDR3 is 15 residues long. V shed 2 bases and J shed 5 bases, with 15 bases lying between them. The CDR3 is CASSLRIPGMETQYF. The CDR3 DNA is TGTGCCAGCAGCTTAAGAATCCCAGGGATGGAGACCCAGTACTTC.

The chain couples TRBV7-8 to TRBJ2-7; 7 bases map to TRBD1. Germline V gives CDR1 SGHVS, CDR2 FQNEAQ. V trimming: 1 base; J trimming: 5 bases; junction bases outside the gene matches: 2. CDR3 length equals 13 residues. CDR3 sequence: CASSLETGNEQYF. CDR3 DNA: TGTGCCAGCAGCTTAGAGACAGGGAACGAGCAGTACTTC.

The chain recombines TRBV30 with TRBJ2-7; TRBD1 matches 7 bases. Trimming cost V 8 bases and J 3 bases; bases outside gene matches: 13. Germline V gene data show CDR1 as GTSNPN and CDR2 as SVGIG (reference sequence). The CDR3 is made up of 14 amino acids. The CDR3 coding sequence is TGTGCCCTTCACCCCCCCAGGGGGTTCTACGAGCAGTACTTC. Residues: CALHPPRGFYEQYF.

CDR3 in amino acids: CATPRRERITPPYGYTF. The CDR3 nucleotides are TGTGCCACCCCCAGGAGAGAACGGATCACTCCCCCCTATGGCTACACCTTC. V and J are TRBV24-1 and TRBJ1-2; D gene ambiguous. This CDR3 comprises 17 residues. Germline V gene sequence: CDR1 KGHDR, CDR2 SFDVKD. V was shortened by 9 bases and J by 4 bases, with 26 bases between the two germline ends.

The chain has TRBV28 and TRBJ1-1; D perhaps matches TRBD1 (6 bases). Trimming took 3 bases from V and 0 from J, leaving 20 bases between them. Germline values: CDR1 MDHEN, CDR2 SYDVKM. The CDR3 contains 18 residues. CDR3 sequence (DNA): TGTGCCAGCAGTTTTGTGGGGGGCGCCGTGATTTTGAACACTGAAGCTTTCTTT. Amino acids: CASSFVGGAVILNTEAFF.

The chain combines TRBV3-1 (or the pseudogene TRBV3-2) with TRBJ1-2; D perhaps matches TRBD1 (5 bases). Between the trimmed V and J ends, which lost 0 bases and 4 bases, there was a span of 18 bases. The CDR3 covers 17 residues. Per the germline V gene, CDR1 is LGHDT and CDR2 is YNNKEL (reference sequence). The CDR3: CASSQDRRGRGLYGYTF. As DNA, the CDR3 is TGTGCCAGCAGCCAAGATCGGAGGGGCCGAGGTCTCTATGGCTACACCTTC.

The J gene is TRBJ2-3, the V gene TRBV4-2; D is unclear. The CDR3 loop spans 14 amino acids. Germline lookup yields CDR1 LGHNA and CDR2 YNFKEQ. Trimming shortened V by 4 bases and J by 9 bases, and 17 bases separated the two germline ends. The CDR3 DNA follows: TGTGCCAGCAGCCCCACGGATAGAGTTTCGACGCAGTATTTT. Its protein product is CASSPTDRVSTQYF.

This chain joins TRBV12-3 or TRBV12-4 and TRBJ1-2; D gene uncertain. The CDR3 runs 13 residues. Deletions cut 3 bases from V and 5 bases from J, with 10 bases between. CDR3 DNA: TGTGCCAGCAGTTTGATCGGAGAATATGGCTACACCTTC. Residues: CASSLIGEYGYTF.

V usage is TRBV2 and J usage is TRBJ1-2, with D unclear. Trimming removed 5 bases from V and 1 base from J, with 11 bases in between. Germline V lookup: CDR1 SNHLY, CDR2 FYNNEI. CDR3 length: 14 residues. CDR3 sequence (DNA): TGTGCCAGCAGTAGGTCGAGGGTTAACTATGGCTACACCTTC. The encoded protein is CASSRSRVNYGYTF. The entire variable domain, with the rest obtained from reference TRBV2 and TRBJ1-2, is as follows: EPEVTQTPSHQVTQMGQEVILRCVPISNHLYFYWYRQILGQKVEFLVSFYNNEISEKSEIFDDQFSVERPDGSNFTLKIRSTKLEDSAMYFCASSRSRVNYGYTFGSGTRLTVV.

This clone was seen only a few times. V is TRBV4-3 and J is TRBJ1-4, with a possible D match to TRBD1 (5 bases). The CDR3 loop spans 16 amino acids. CDR1 is LGHNA, CDR2 YSLEER, per germline. V shed 6 bases and J shed 8 bases, with 22 bases lying between them. The CDR3: CASSSGTSSRREKLFF. The CDR3 nucleotides read TGCGCCAGCAGTTCCGGGACCTCCAGCAGGAGAGAAAAACTGTTTTTT.